These 27 T cell receptor beta chains were all obtained from the same sample, sequenced in a study of cytomegalovirus exposure and HLA in healthy donors. Both 60 Vbeta primers and 13 Jbeta primers went into the PCR. TCRdb's copy holds only in-frame clones and misses some; the assay was immunoSEQ multiplex PCR. The data contain about 240,000 clones, roughly 73% of them singletons. Sequencing input: PBMCs. The receptors derive from a boy aged 5-17 years in good health and CMV-seronegative.

A single count supports this clone. This sequence joins TRBV5-1 and TRBJ1-2; no reliable D call. Germline CDR1 is SGHRS and CDR2 is YFSETQ. V was clipped by 1 base and J by 1 base, with 11 bases between them. The CDR3 extends over 15 amino acids. CDR3 in DNA: TGCGCCAGCAGCTTGAACCAGGCTTTTAACTATGGCTACACCTTC. Encoded protein: CASSLNQAFNYGYTF.

The CDR3 DNA is TGCGCCAGCAGCTTGGAAGGGCTAGCGGGAGCCGCCAATGAGCAGTTCTTC. Translating gives CASSLEGLAGAANEQFF. The gene calls are TRBV5-1 and TRBJ2-1; 10 positions agree with TRBD2. The CDR3 consists of 17 residues. From germline, CDR1 is SGHRS and CDR2 YFSETQ. Trimming at V came to 0 bases and at J to 6 bases, leaving 9 bases not matched to a gene.

The chain links TRBV28 to TRBJ1-2; 8 nucleotides agree with TRBD1. The CDR3 consists of 16 residues. Germline V gene lookup returns CDR1 MDHEN and CDR2 SYDVKM. J lost 4 bases, V lost 5 bases, and 12 bases had no gene match. CDR3 nucleotides: TGTGCCAGCAGTCCTCCCCGGACAGGGTTTATCTATGGCTACACCTTC. It specifies CASSPPRTGFIYGYTF.

The chain employs TRBV9 and TRBJ2-7; maybe TRBD2 (6 bases). In germline, CDR1 is SGDLS, CDR2 YYNGEE. The CDR3 covers 16 residues. Trimming shortened V by 2 bases and J by 7 bases, and 22 bases separated the two germline ends. The CDR3 region is CASSVIRGTFPREQYF. As DNA, the CDR3 is TGTGCCAGCAGCGTTATTCGGGGGACCTTTCCTAGAGAGCAGTACTTC.

CDR3 in amino acids: CASTSKRTGLYEQYF. CDR3 in DNA: TGTGCCAGCACCTCAAAAAGGACAGGGCTCTACGAGCAGTACTTC. The J gene is TRBJ2-7, the V gene TRBV27; TRBD1 matches at 8 bases. Germline values: CDR1 MNHEY, CDR2 SMNVEV (reference sequence). V lost 7 bases and J lost 3; bases outside the gene matches: 11. This CDR3 spans 15 amino acids.

The rearrangement joins TRBV11-2 to TRBJ1-2; 7 bases are shared with TRBD1. Trimming cost V 5 bases and J 4 bases; bases outside gene matches: 10. The CDR3 is 15 amino acids. The V gene's germline CDR1 is SGHAT and CDR2 FQNNGV. CDR3 bases: TGTGCCAGCAGCGTACGTCAGGGGGTGGGCTATGGCTACACCTTC. It specifies CASSVRQGVGYGYTF.

This clone has just a few counts. The V and J genes are TRBV5-5 and TRBJ2-7, with a tentative D call TRBD2 (6 bases). The CDR3 is 15 residues long. Germline lookup yields CDR1 SGHKS and CDR2 YYEKEE (reference sequence). With 3 bases removed from V and 3 bases from J, the gap between germline ends came to 16 bases. The CDR3 nucleotides are TGTGCCAGCAGCTCGGTCGGGGGTGCCTTCTACGAGCAGTACTTC. Translation gives CASSSVGGAFYEQYF.

The V and J genes are TRBV27 and TRBJ1-5, with 9 bases matching TRBD1. The V gene end was trimmed by 6 bases and the J gene end by 7 bases; junction bases not matched to a gene: 13. There are 16 residues in the CDR3. Germline-derived CDR1 and CDR2 are MNHEY and SMNVEV (reference sequence). The CDR3 DNA follows: TGTGCCAGCAGCCCCTTTTCCGGGACAGGGAACCAGCCCCAGCATTTT. Encoded protein: CASSPFSGTGNQPQHF.

The J gene is TRBJ2-7, the V gene TRBV11-2; D unclear. The germline gives CDR1 SGHAT, CDR2 FQNNGV. This CDR3 contains 12 residues. V was trimmed by 0 bases and J by 3 bases, leaving 3 bases between them. CDR3 sequence: CASSLDHYEQYF. Written as DNA, the CDR3 is TGTGCCAGCAGCTTAGATCACTACGAGCAGTACTTC.

This clone was counted between two and nine times. The gene calls are TRBV5-6 and TRBJ1-2; 8 positions agree with TRBD1. The CDR3 is 13 residues long. Germline values: CDR1 SGHDT, CDR2 YYEEEE. V was clipped by 3 bases and J by 4 bases; unmatched bases: 2. CDR3 nucleotides: TGTGCCAGCAGCTGGGACAGGTCCTATGGCTACACCTTC. This encodes CASSWDRSYGYTF.

V gene TRBV5-6 combines with J gene TRBJ1-1; 10 bases agree with TRBD1. This CDR3 is built from 15 residues. Trimming took 3 bases from V and 4 from J; bases not matched to a gene: 6. From germline, CDR1 is SGHDT and CDR2 YYEEEE. CDR3 coding DNA: TGTGCCAGCAGCTCCGACAGGGGGCTTACCACTGAAGCTTTCTTT. Translated: CASSSDRGLTTEAFF.

The chain employs TRBV5-4 and TRBJ2-1; the D is unclear. Germline V gene data show CDR1 as SGHNT and CDR2 as YYREEE (reference sequence). CDR3 length: 13 residues. Trimming removed 5 bases at V and 4 bases at J, with 10 bases between. The CDR3 is CASRADSYNEQFF. CDR3 in DNA: TGTGCCAGCAGGGCCGACTCTTACAATGAGCAGTTCTTC.

The chain uses TRBV30 and TRBJ1-5; 7 bases map to TRBD1. V lost 4 bases to trimming and J lost 2 bases; unmatched junction nucleotides: 5. CDR1 GTSNPN and CDR2 SVGIG come from the germline V gene (reference sequence). This CDR3 has 14 residues. The CDR3 protein is CAWTNRGGNQPQHF. For the CDR3, the DNA is TGTGCCTGGACGAACAGGGGTGGCAATCAGCCCCAGCATTTT.

The genes are TRBV27 and TRBJ1-4; D not resolved. Looked up from germline, CDR1 is MNHEY and CDR2 is SMNVEV (reference sequence). The germline V and J ends were trimmed by 5 bases and 8 bases, with 9 bases remaining between them. CDR3 length: 12 residues. The CDR3 is CASSLGVEKLFF. The DNA of the CDR3 is TGTGCCAGCAGTCTGGGCGTCGAAAAACTGTTTTTT.

The chain couples TRBV5-1 to TRBJ2-3; TRBD1 matches at 10 bases. Germline V gene data show CDR1 as SGHRS and CDR2 as YFSETQ. The V gene end was trimmed by 4 bases and the J gene end by 3 bases; junction bases not matched to a gene: 2. This CDR3 spans 14 amino acids. This CDR3 is CASSPGQGTDTQYF. CDR3 sequence (DNA): TGCGCCAGCAGCCCGGGACAGGGGACAGATACGCAGTATTTT.

The gene calls are TRBV25-1 and TRBJ2-3; TRBD2 matches at 10 bases. The CDR3 has 18 residues. Germline CDR1 reads MGHDK; CDR2 reads SYGVNS. The J segment lost 2 bases and the V segment lost 2 bases, leaving 10 bases of the junction unmatched. CDR3 region: CASSEAPAGGPNTDTQYF. CDR3 DNA: TGTGCCAGCAGTGAAGCCCCAGCGGGAGGGCCTAACACAGATACGCAGTATTTT.

This clone is a singleton in its sample. V gene TRBV10-1 combines with J gene TRBJ1-2; 7 bases line up with TRBD1. This CDR3 comprises 15 residues. CDR1 is WNHNN and CDR2 is SYGVQD in the germline V gene (reference sequence). The V and J ends lost 2 bases and 7 bases, in that order; junction bases with no gene match: 10. CDR3: CASSEGLGTEAGYTF. The CDR3 nucleotides are TGCGCCAGCAGTGAGGGTCTCGGGACAGAGGCTGGCTACACCTTC.

The V call is TRBV2, the J call TRBJ2-3, with 9 bases lining up with TRBD2. The germline V gene encodes CDR1 SNHLY and CDR2 FYNNEI. V was clipped by 5 bases and J by 0 bases; unmatched bases: 6. This CDR3 has 16 residues. CDR3 protein: CASSRLADRSTDTQYF. The DNA for the CDR3 is TGTGCCAGCAGTCGACTAGCGGACCGTAGCACAGATACGCAGTATTTT.

The chain is built from TRBV27 and TRBJ2-1; a possible D gene is TRBD1 (6 bases). V dropped 3 bases and J dropped 4 bases, with 10 bases sitting between them. Germline V gene sequence: CDR1 MNHEY, CDR2 SMNVEV (reference sequence). This CDR3 has 14 residues. The CDR3 loop reads CASSFQDRYNEQFF. The CDR3 coding sequence is TGTGCCAGCAGTTTCCAGGACAGATACAATGAGCAGTTCTTC.

The V call is TRBV27, the J call TRBJ1-4; D remains ambiguous. The CDR3 spans 15 residues. Germline lookup yields CDR1 MNHEY and CDR2 SMNVEV (reference sequence). Trimming pared 3 bases from V and 7 bases from J, leaving 15 bases between. The CDR3 coding sequence is TGTGCCAGCAGTTTGTGGGGAGGCGGTGGTGAAAAACTGTTTTTT. This codes for CASSLWGGGGEKLFF.

The table lists this clone with a few counts. The chain carries TRBV19 and TRBJ2-3; tentative D call: TRBD2 (5 bases). Germline CDR1 is LNHDA and CDR2 is SQIVND (reference sequence). V lost 5 bases, J lost 5 bases, and 17 bases lay in between. The CDR3 runs 15 residues. CDR3 DNA: TGTGCCAGTAGTCTCACGGGTGACGGGGTAGATACGCAGTATTTT. Translation: CASSLTGDGVDTQYF.

The V gene is TRBV5-1, the J gene TRBJ2-7; D might be TRBD2 (5 bases). This CDR3 is 16 amino acids long. V was cut by 0 bases and J by 6 bases, with 19 bases left in between. Germline loops: CDR1 SGHRS, CDR2 YFSETQ. The CDR3 nucleotides are TGCGCCAGCAGCTTGGTACCGGGCCGGACTCCTCTCGAGCAGTACTTC. It codes for CASSLVPGRTPLEQYF.

The chain uses TRBV5-1 and TRBJ2-7; 9 bases agree with TRBD1. The CDR3 totals 17 residues. Germline V lookup: CDR1 SGHRS, CDR2 YFSETQ. The J segment lost 3 bases and the V segment lost 3 bases, leaving 13 bases of the junction unmatched. The CDR3 DNA reads TGCGCCAGCAGCTCCGGATGGGGACAGGGTACGATCTACGAGCAGTACTTC. The encoded protein is CASSSGWGQGTIYEQYF.

The CDR3 nucleotides read TGTGCCAGCAGTGAAGCTGTCGAGACTGAAGCTTTCTTT. Its protein product is CASSEAVETEAFF. The rearrangement uses TRBV6-1 and TRBJ1-1; D is uncertain. The CDR3 covers 13 residues. The V end was cut by 0 bases, the J end by 5 bases, with 7 bases between. Germline V gene lookup returns CDR1 MNHNS and CDR2 SASEGT.

This rearrangement joins TRBV30 to TRBJ2-7; no clear D gene. Trimming removed 7 bases at V and 6 bases at J, with 16 bases between. Per the germline V gene, CDR1 is GTSNPN and CDR2 is SVGIG (reference sequence). This CDR3 comprises 12 residues. CDR3 amino acids: CASLIRGGEQYF. CDR3 coding DNA: TGTGCCTCGCTCATTAGAGGCGGCGAGCAGTACTTC.

This chain links TRBV27 with TRBJ1-5, with D hard to call. Germline CDR1 is MNHEY and CDR2 is SMNVEV (reference sequence). The CDR3 length is 12 residues. V was pared by 4 bases and J by 6 bases, with 7 bases between. The CDR3 loop is CASSSRGQPQHF. The DNA for the CDR3 is TGTGCCAGCAGTTCCCGAGGTCAGCCCCAGCATTTT.

J is TRBJ2-7 and V is TRBV10-3; D is perhaps TRBD2 (6 bases). The CDR3 is 19 amino acids. The ends were cut back, 0 bases at V and 3 bases at J, with 24 bases in the middle. CDR1 ENHRY and CDR2 SYGVKD come from the germline V gene. CDR3 DNA: TGTGCCATCAGTGAGTCGTGGTTGGGCGGGGCAGGGCGAATCTACGAGCAGTACTTC. Translating gives CAISESWLGGAGRIYEQYF.